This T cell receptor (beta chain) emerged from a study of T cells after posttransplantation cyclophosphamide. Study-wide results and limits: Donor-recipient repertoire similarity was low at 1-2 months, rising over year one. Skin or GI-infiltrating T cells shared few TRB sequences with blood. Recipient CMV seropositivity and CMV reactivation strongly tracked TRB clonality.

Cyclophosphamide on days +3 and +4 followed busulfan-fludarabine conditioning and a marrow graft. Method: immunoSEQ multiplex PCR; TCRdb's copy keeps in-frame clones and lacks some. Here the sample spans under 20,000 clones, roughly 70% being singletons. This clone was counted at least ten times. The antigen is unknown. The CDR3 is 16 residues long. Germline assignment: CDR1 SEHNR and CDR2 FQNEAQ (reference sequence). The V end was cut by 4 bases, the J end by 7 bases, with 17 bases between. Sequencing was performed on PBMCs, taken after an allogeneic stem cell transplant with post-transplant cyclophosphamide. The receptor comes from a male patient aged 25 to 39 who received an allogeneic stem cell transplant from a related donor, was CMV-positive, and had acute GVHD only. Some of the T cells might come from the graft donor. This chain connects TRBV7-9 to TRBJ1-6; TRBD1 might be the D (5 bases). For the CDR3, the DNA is TGTGCCAGCAGCTCCCGATCGGGGGTTAGGAATTCACCCCTCCACTTT. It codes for CASSSRSGVRNSPLHF.